One and the same sample provided the 27 T cell receptor beta chains below, sequenced in a study of blood T cell repertoires in COVID-19. The assay was immunoSEQ multiplex PCR, and TCRdb's table has in-frame clones only and misses some. The data hold about 100,000 clones, with roughly 90% observed a single time. The specimen sequenced was peripheral blood. The receptors were sampled from a man aged 25-45 years in a cohort sampled during active COVID-19.

This clone occurred once. The V and J genes are TRBV5-1 and TRBJ2-7; TRBD1 aligns across 9 bases. V shed 0 bases and J 6 bases; nucleotides not matched to a gene: 13. This CDR3 comprises 17 residues. CDR1 SGHRS and CDR2 YFSETQ come from the germline V gene. The CDR3 loop is CASSLGPGTGLSGEQYF. CDR3 DNA: TGCGCCAGCAGCTTGGGACCCGGGACAGGGCTCTCTGGCGAGCAGTACTTC.

This chain connects TRBV19 to TRBJ2-3; 8 nucleotides agree with TRBD2. Germline CDR1 LNHDA, CDR2 SQIVND (reference sequence). The length of the CDR3 is 16 residues. J lost 5 bases, V lost 5 bases, and 12 bases had no gene match. Here the CDR3 reads CASSPDSGGRKDTQYF. The CDR3 nucleotides are TGTGCCAGTAGTCCCGACTCGGGGGGGCGAAAAGATACGCAGTATTTT.

This sequence joins TRBV5-5 and TRBJ2-7, with TRBD1 matching over 7 bases. The CDR3 has 15 amino acids. Germline loops: CDR1 SGHKS, CDR2 YYEKEE (reference sequence). V was clipped by 1 base and J by 3 bases; unmatched bases: 7. This CDR3 reads CASSLRTGANYEQYF. DNA of the CDR3: TGTGCCAGCAGCTTGAGGACAGGTGCTAACTACGAGCAGTACTTC.

The count of this clone is one. The V gene is TRBV4-1, the J gene TRBJ2-1, with 10 bases fitting TRBD2. Losses at the gene ends were 3 bases for V and 9 bases for J; bases not matched to a gene: 8. The CDR3 extends over 15 amino acids. Germline V lookup: CDR1 MGHRA, CDR2 YSYEKL. The CDR3 bases are TGCGCCAGCAGCCAGAGCGGGGGGGCCGGCGGTGAGCAGTTCTTC. Residues: CASSQSGGAGGEQFF.

The V and J genes are TRBV11-2 and TRBJ2-7; D might be TRBD1 (6 bases). Per germline, CDR1 SGHAT and CDR2 FQNNGV. The CDR3 totals 13 residues. Trimming pared 5 bases from V and 3 bases from J, leaving 11 bases between. The CDR3 bases are TGTGCCAGCAGCCTGGACAGTTTCTACGAGCAGTACTTC. Translated: CASSLDSFYEQYF.

Written as DNA, the CDR3 is TGCGCCAGCAGCCAAGGACGGACTAGAGGTTTGGGAAGTGGCACCGGGGAGCTGTTTTTT. Protein product: CASSQGRTRGLGSGTGELFF. V is TRBV4-3 and J is TRBJ2-2; 7 nucleotides line up with TRBD2. The CDR3 runs to 20 residues. V trimming: 1 base; J trimming: 4 bases; junction bases outside the gene matches: 18. From germline, CDR1 is LGHNA and CDR2 YSLEER.

The chain uses TRBV6-2 or TRBV6-3 and TRBJ2-7; perhaps TRBD2 as D (6 bases). Germline V gives CDR1 MNHEY, CDR2 SVGEGT. The CDR3 is made up of 17 amino acids. The V end lost 6 bases, the J end lost 0 bases, and 21 bases lay between the germline ends. CDR3 sequence: CASRPGTSQRVSYEQYF. Written as DNA, the CDR3 is TGTGCCAGCAGACCTGGGACTTCCCAGCGGGTCTCCTACGAGCAGTACTTC.

The CDR3 loop reads CASRAGTGGNEQFF. CDR3 sequence (DNA): TGTGCCAGCAGAGCCGGGACAGGTGGTAATGAGCAGTTCTTC. The chain has TRBV3-1 (or the pseudogene TRBV3-2) and TRBJ2-1; the match to TRBD1 covers 8 bases. The trim removed 6 bases at V and 7 bases at J, leaving 8 bases unmatched. The CDR3 extends over 14 amino acids. The germline V gene encodes CDR1 LGHDT and CDR2 YNNKEL (reference sequence).

The chain recombines TRBV7-3 with TRBJ1-2; D remains unclear. CDR3 length: 15 residues. Trimming pared 5 bases from V and 2 bases from J, leaving 15 bases between. Germline V lookup: CDR1 SGHTA, CDR2 FQGTGA. The CDR3 is CASSQTPGLNYGYTF. CDR3 DNA: TGTGCCAGCAGCCAAACACCAGGACTGAACTATGGCTACACCTTC.

The CDR3 protein is CASSQEGFERPKNIQYF. The CDR3 DNA reads as TGTGCCAGCAGCCAAGAAGGCTTTGAGCGTCCCAAAAACATTCAGTACTTC. V gene TRBV14 combines with J gene TRBJ2-4; D is undetermined. The germline V gene has CDR1 SGHDN and CDR2 FVKESK. The CDR3 runs 17 residues. V lost 0 bases and J lost 2, with 14 bases in between.

The V and J genes are TRBV6-5 and TRBJ2-7, with D possibly TRBD2 on 5 matching bases. The germline CDR1 and CDR2 sequences are MNHEY and SVGAGI. Trimming took 8 bases from V and 3 from J, leaving 14 bases between them. There are 13 residues in the CDR3. The CDR3 region is CASSMGGLYEQYF. CDR3 nucleotides: TGTGCCAGCTCGATGGGTGGACTCTACGAGCAGTACTTC.

The chain combines TRBV19 with TRBJ1-2, with 11 positions matching TRBD1. The CDR3 runs to 17 residues. Germline assignment: CDR1 LNHDA and CDR2 SQIVND (reference sequence). V lost 6 bases and J lost 4; bases outside the gene matches: 13. The CDR3 DNA reads as TGTGCCAGTAGGAACCGGGACAGGGGGGGGAAAAGCTATGGCTACACCTTC. As protein: CASRNRDRGGKSYGYTF.

The genes are TRBV29-1 and TRBJ2-5, with D possibly being TRBD2 (6 bases). Germline CDR1 reads SQVTM; CDR2 reads ANQGSEA. V shed 1 base and J shed 0 bases, with 12 bases lying between them. The CDR3 covers 15 residues. This CDR3 reads CSVEGRRGHQETQYF. CDR3 DNA: TGCAGCGTTGAAGGTAGGAGGGGACACCAAGAGACCCAGTACTTC.

The CDR3 region is CASSTGKNYGYTF. CDR3 in DNA: TGTGCCAGTAGTACCGGGAAAAACTATGGCTACACCTTC. The V and J genes are TRBV19 and TRBJ1-2, with D uncertain. V lost 4 bases, J lost 2 bases, and 8 bases lay in between. The CDR3 has 13 amino acids. Per the germline V gene, CDR1 is LNHDA and CDR2 is SQIVND (reference sequence).

The chain couples TRBV4-2 to TRBJ2-1; 14 bases fit TRBD2. J was trimmed by 7 bases and V by 9 bases; bases with no gene match: 2. The CDR3 is 13 amino acids. CDR1 is LGHNA, CDR2 YNFKEQ, per germline. This CDR3 is CASRTSGGNEQFF. CDR3 DNA: TGTGCCAGTCGGACTAGCGGGGGGAATGAGCAGTTCTTC.

V and J are TRBV7-9 and TRBJ2-1, with a possible D match to TRBD1 (5 bases). The germline V gene encodes CDR1 SEHNR and CDR2 FQNEAQ (reference sequence). The CDR3 runs 14 residues. Trimming took off 5 bases at V and 1 base at J, with 9 bases between the two ends. The CDR3 protein is CASSPDSSYNEQFF. In DNA form, the CDR3 reads TGTGCCAGCAGCCCCGACAGTTCCTACAATGAGCAGTTCTTC.

This clone was counted many times. This CDR3 fails to terminate in the conserved phenylalanine or tryptophan, so it likely reflects a read error. No DNA is shown, since the ends of the CDR3 on it are uncertain; the CDR3 is the one TCRdb lists. J is TRBJ1-6 and V is TRBV19; the D call in the table, TRBD1, was not verified against the DNA. CDR1 and CDR2 from the germline V gene are LNHDA and SQIVND (reference sequence). The CDR3 spans 10 residues, counting both ends. The CDR3 region is CAKPRTGGSG.

This clone was recorded a few times. V is TRBV28 and J is TRBJ2-7, with 7 bases that match TRBD1. Trimming took 2 bases from V and 5 from J; bases not matched to a gene: 3. Germline-derived CDR1 and CDR2 are MDHEN and SYDVKM. This CDR3 has 13 residues. In DNA form, the CDR3 reads TGTGCCAGCAGTTTAGAGGGGGCGCACGAGCAGTACTTC. Its protein is CASSLEGAHEQYF.

The V and J genes are TRBV7-9 and TRBJ1-6; the match to TRBD1 covers 10 bases. CDR1 is SEHNR, CDR2 FQNEAQ, per germline (reference sequence). The CDR3 has 19 residues. J gave up 5 bases and V 5 bases, and 15 bases lay outside the gene matches. CDR3 region: CASSPPPRGQGPNNSPLHF. In nucleotides, the CDR3 is TGTGCCAGCAGCCCCCCACCGAGGGGACAGGGGCCTAATAATTCACCCCTCCACTTT.

The chain has TRBV30 and TRBJ2-7; 11 bases map to TRBD2. The germline V gene has CDR1 GTSNPN and CDR2 SVGIG (reference sequence). CDR3 length equals 15 residues. After removal of 5 bases from V and 1 base from J, the junction contained 7 bases not matched to a gene. CDR3 residues: CAWDVGLAGSYEQYF. For the CDR3, the DNA is TGTGCCTGGGATGTTGGACTAGCGGGTTCCTACGAGCAGTACTTC.

In this sample, this clone turned up once. Relative to the germline gene, one junction end is altered; a read error may explain this. The chain has TRBV20-1 and TRBJ2-5, with D tentatively TRBD2 (6 bases). Germline-derived CDR1 and CDR2 are DFQATT and SNEGSKA (reference sequence). The CDR3 is 11 amino acids. CDR3 DNA: TGCAGTCCTAGCGCGGGGGAGACCCAGTACTTC. Residues: CSPSAGETQYF.

This chain joins TRBV4-1 and TRBJ1-4; 9 positions match TRBD1. Trimming at V came to 4 bases and at J to 5 bases, leaving 5 bases not matched to a gene. The germline CDR1 and CDR2 sequences are MGHRA and YSYEKL. The CDR3 is 15 residues long. CDR3 in amino acids: CASSPFGTGNEKLFF. CDR3 sequence (DNA): TGCGCCAGCAGCCCATTTGGGACAGGGAATGAAAAACTGTTTTTT.

The V and J genes are TRBV24-1 and TRBJ2-3, with 11 positions matching TRBD2. Germline CDR1 KGHDR, CDR2 SFDVKD. The CDR3 runs to 17 residues. J lost 4 bases, V lost 3 bases, and 8 bases had no gene match. CDR3 bases: TGTGCCACCAGTGATGTGACTAGCGGGGATGGCGCAGATACGCAGTATTTT. This translates into CATSDVTSGDGADTQYF.

The chain has TRBV3-1 (or the pseudogene TRBV3-2) and TRBJ1-6; D possibly corresponds to TRBD1 (6 bases). The CDR3 consists of 16 residues. Looked up from germline, CDR1 is LGHDT and CDR2 is YNNKEL (reference sequence). Trimming took off 1 base at V and 7 bases at J, with 14 bases between the two ends. The DNA of the CDR3 is TGTGCCAGCAGCCAAGGGTCCTCAGGGGCCAATTCACCCCTCCACTTT. It specifies CASSQGSSGANSPLHF.

The chain has TRBV10-3 and TRBJ1-1; tentative D call: TRBD1 (5 bases). This CDR3 comprises 15 residues. Trimming stripped 6 bases from V and 7 bases from J, with 21 bases between. CDR1 and CDR2 from the germline V gene are ENHRY and SYGVKD. The CDR3 DNA is TGTGCCATCAGAAATGGAGGGGTATCAGGCGTTGAAGCTTTCTTT. Protein product: CAIRNGGVSGVEAFF.

The chain joins TRBV6-2 or TRBV6-3 to TRBJ2-3, with TRBD1 identical over 11 bases. The CDR3 length is 15 residues. Trimming at V came to 5 bases and at J to 6 bases, leaving 7 bases not matched to a gene. Germline assignment: CDR1 MNHEY and CDR2 SVGEGT. In DNA, the CDR3 is TGTGCCAGCAGTGACTTGGACAGGGGGCGGGATACGCAGTATTTT. This gives the protein CASSDLDRGRDTQYF.

The chain uses TRBV9 and TRBJ2-7; 10 bases line up with TRBD1. J gave up 3 bases and V 3 bases, and 9 bases lay outside the gene matches. Germline V gives CDR1 SGDLS, CDR2 YYNGEE. The CDR3 is made up of 16 amino acids. The CDR3 reads CASSAQGGQGIYEQYF. As DNA, the CDR3 is TGTGCCAGCAGCGCTCAGGGGGGACAGGGGATCTACGAGCAGTACTTC.